This passage covers 7 T cell receptor beta chains from one sample sequenced in a study of T cell responses to AZD1222 COVID-19 vaccine. The assay was immunoSEQ multiplex PCR, and TCRdb's table has in-frame clones only and misses some. The top ten hold 4.5% to 5.5% of the sample, which has approximately 150,000 clones, approximately 94% seen once. Here the sequenced sample was peripheral blood, taken on day 0 of AZD1222 vaccination. The origin of the receptors is an adult in good health.

The rearrangement links TRBV12-3 or TRBV12-4 to TRBJ2-2, with TRBD1 identical over 10 bases. Unmatched junction bases numbered 5, after V lost 10 bases and J lost 6 bases. CDR3 length: 13 amino acids. The CDR3 bases are TGTGCCACTCGGACAGGGGGTTCCGGGGAGCTGTTTTTT. The encoded protein is CATRTGGSGELFF.

V gene TRBV18 combines with J gene TRBJ1-5; perhaps TRBD1 as D (5 bases). V dropped 2 bases and J dropped 4 bases, with 15 bases sitting between them. CDR1 and CDR2 (germline): KGHSH, LQKENI. This CDR3 comprises 16 residues. CDR3 in amino acids: CASSPTSGGENQPQHF. The CDR3 nucleotides read TGTGCCAGCTCACCAACTTCGGGGGGGGAGAATCAGCCCCAGCATTTT.

In this sample, this clone turned up once. This chain uses TRBV7-9 with TRBJ2-1; D is uncertain. The germline CDR1 and CDR2 sequences are SEHNR and FQNEAQ (reference sequence). This CDR3 comprises 15 residues. Trimming shortened V by 4 bases and J by 4 bases, and 14 bases separated the two germline ends. The CDR3 protein is CASSSIPIQYNEQFF. DNA of the CDR3: TGTGCCAGCAGCTCCATTCCAATCCAGTACAATGAGCAGTTCTTC. The full variable domain, in which reference TRBV7-9 and TRBJ2-1 provide the parts outside the CDR3, is DTGVSQNPRHKITKRGQNVTFRCDPISEHNRLYWYRQTLGQGPEFLTYFQNEAQLEKSRLLSDRFSAERPKGSFSTLEIQRTEQGDSAMYLCASSSIPIQYNEQFFGPGTRLTVL.

The CDR3 reads CASSRGTSGGPGELFF. The CDR3, as DNA: TGTGCCAGCTCACGGGGGACTAGCGGGGGCCCCGGGGAGCTGTTTTTT. The rearrangement uses TRBV5-4 and TRBJ2-2; 14 nucleotides agree with TRBD2. V lost 7 bases, J lost 6 bases, and 8 bases stayed unmatched. The CDR3 is made up of 16 amino acids. Germline V lookup: CDR1 SGHNT, CDR2 YYREEE (reference sequence).

V usage is TRBV30 and J usage is TRBJ1-6, with TRBD1 identical over 7 bases. The germline gives CDR1 GTSNPN, CDR2 SVGIG (reference sequence). The junction had 6 bases not matched to a gene; V was cut back by 1 base and J by 9 bases. This CDR3 is 14 amino acids long. The CDR3 nucleotides read TGTGCCTGGAGTGCGGGACAGTCTATTTCACCCCTCCACTTT. Translated: CAWSAGQSISPLHF.

The chain has TRBV29-1 and TRBJ1-1; D possibly corresponds to TRBD1 (5 bases). Looked up from germline, CDR1 is SQVTM and CDR2 is ANQGSEA. CDR3 length equals 13 residues. Trimming shortened V by 1 base and J by 5 bases, and 11 bases separated the two germline ends. Written as DNA, the CDR3 is TGCAGCGTTGAAGGAGGGGCAAGGACTGAAGCTTTCTTT. Amino acid sequence: CSVEGGARTEAFF.

The genes are TRBV11-2 and TRBJ2-7; no definite D call. Deletions cut 5 bases from V and 3 bases from J, with 17 bases between. The CDR3 runs 15 residues. The germline CDR1 and CDR2 sequences are SGHAT and FQNNGV. DNA of the CDR3: TGTGCCAGCAGCCCCCACACCGTTCGGCTCTACGAGCAGTACTTC. Translation: CASSPHTVRLYEQYF.